This passage covers 2 T cell receptor beta chains from one sample sequenced in a study of beta chain features in type 1 diabetes. Whole-study results and caveats: Patients with Type 1 diabetes showed moderately but significantly shorter TCRB CDR3s in all four CD4+ subsets.

Their target antigens are unknown. The authors reverse transcribed all of the isolated RNA, so sequencing captured expressed TCRB transcripts. Method: immunoSEQ multiplex PCR; TCRdb's copy keeps in-frame clones and lacks some. This repertoire shows over 200,000 clones, approximately 10% found once; its top ten account for over 0.015%. Sequencing was carried out using naive CD4+ T cells from blood. The receptor set was obtained from a man aged 25-40 years with type 1 diabetes.

The chain joins TRBV5-4 to TRBJ1-4; possible D gene TRBD1, 6 bases. Between the trimmed V and J ends, which lost 3 bases and 10 bases, there was a span of 13 bases. Germline V gene data show CDR1 as SGHNT and CDR2 as YYREEE (reference sequence). CDR3 size: 13 residues. For the CDR3, the DNA is TGTGCCAGCAGCTGGAACAGGGAGGGAAAACTGTTTTTT. Translation gives CASSWNREGKLFF. The complete variable domain, with remaining parts taken from reference TRBV5-4 and TRBJ1-4, reads ETGVTQSPTHLIKTRGQQVTLRCSSQSGHNTVSWYQQALGQGPQFIFQYYREEENGRGNFPPRFSGLQFPNYSSELNVNALELDDSALYLCASSWNREGKLFFGSGTQLSVL.

The chain recombines TRBV2 with TRBJ2-1; the D gene is possibly TRBD2 (6 bases). Deletions cut 4 bases from V and 14 bases from J, with 15 bases between. CDR3 length: 12 residues. The V gene's germline CDR1 is SNHLY and CDR2 FYNNEI. CDR3 sequence reads: CASSGESGEEFF. The CDR3 DNA reads TGTGCCAGCAGTGGGGAATCGGGGGAAGAGTTCTTC. Filled out from reference TRBV2 and TRBJ2-1, the complete variable domain reads EPEVTQTPSHQVTQMGQEVILRCVPISNHLYFYWYRQILGQKVEFLVSFYNNEISEKSEIFDDQFSVERPDGSNFTLKIRSTKLEDSAMYFCASSGESGEEFFGPGTRLTVL.